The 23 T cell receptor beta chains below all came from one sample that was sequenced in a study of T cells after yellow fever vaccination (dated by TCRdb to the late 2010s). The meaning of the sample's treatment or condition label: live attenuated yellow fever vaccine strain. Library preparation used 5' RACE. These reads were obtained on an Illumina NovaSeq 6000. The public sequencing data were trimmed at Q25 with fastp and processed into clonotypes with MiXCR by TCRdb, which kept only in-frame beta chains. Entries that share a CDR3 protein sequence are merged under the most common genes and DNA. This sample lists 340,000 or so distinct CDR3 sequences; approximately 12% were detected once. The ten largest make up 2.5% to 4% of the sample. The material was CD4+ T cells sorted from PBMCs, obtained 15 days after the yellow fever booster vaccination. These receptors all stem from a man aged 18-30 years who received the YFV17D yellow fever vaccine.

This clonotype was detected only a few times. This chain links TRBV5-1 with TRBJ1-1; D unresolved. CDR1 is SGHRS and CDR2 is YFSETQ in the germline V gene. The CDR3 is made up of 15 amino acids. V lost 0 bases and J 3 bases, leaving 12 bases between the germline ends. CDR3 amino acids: CASSLGAGLDTEAFF. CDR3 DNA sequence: TGCGCCAGCAGCTTGGGGGCAGGATTGGACACTGAAGCTTTCTTT.

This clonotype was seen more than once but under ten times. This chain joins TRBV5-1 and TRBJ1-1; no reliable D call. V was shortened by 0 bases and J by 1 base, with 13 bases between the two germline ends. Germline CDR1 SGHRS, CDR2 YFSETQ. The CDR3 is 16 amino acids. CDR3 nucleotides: TGCGCCAGCAGCTTGGGGGCAGCGGTCGCGAACACTGAAGCTTTCTTT. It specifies CASSLGAAVANTEAFF.

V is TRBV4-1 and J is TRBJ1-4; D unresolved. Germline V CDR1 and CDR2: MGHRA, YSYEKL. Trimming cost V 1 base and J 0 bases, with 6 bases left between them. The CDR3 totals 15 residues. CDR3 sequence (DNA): TGCGCCAGCAGCCAAGGATGGGCAACTAATGAAAAACTGTTTTTT. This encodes CASSQGWATNEKLFF.

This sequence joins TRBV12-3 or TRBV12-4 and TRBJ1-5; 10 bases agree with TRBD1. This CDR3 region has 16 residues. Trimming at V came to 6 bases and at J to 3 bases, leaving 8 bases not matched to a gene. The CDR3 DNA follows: TGTGCCAGCAGGGAAAGGGGACAGGGGCCCAATCAGCCCCAGCATTTT. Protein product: CASRERGQGPNQPQHF.

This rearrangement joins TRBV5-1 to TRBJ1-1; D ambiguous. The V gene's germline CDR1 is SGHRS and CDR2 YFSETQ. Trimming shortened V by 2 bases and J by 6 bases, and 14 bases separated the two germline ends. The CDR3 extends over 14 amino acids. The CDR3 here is CASSLRGVGAEAFF. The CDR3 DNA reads TGCGCCAGCAGCTTACGGGGTGTAGGCGCTGAAGCTTTCTTT.

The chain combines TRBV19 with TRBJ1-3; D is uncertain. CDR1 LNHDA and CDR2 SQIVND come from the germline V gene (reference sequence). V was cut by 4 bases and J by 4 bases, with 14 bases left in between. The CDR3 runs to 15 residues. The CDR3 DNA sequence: TGTGCCAGTAGTACGCGGACGGCGGGAGGAAACACCATATATTTT. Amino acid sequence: CASSTRTAGGNTIYF.

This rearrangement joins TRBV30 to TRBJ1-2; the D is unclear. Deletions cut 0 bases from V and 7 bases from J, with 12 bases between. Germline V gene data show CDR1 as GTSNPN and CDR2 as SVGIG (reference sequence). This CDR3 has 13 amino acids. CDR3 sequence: CAWSVSDTGGYTF. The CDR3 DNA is TGTGCCTGGAGTGTTTCAGACACTGGTGGCTACACCTTC.

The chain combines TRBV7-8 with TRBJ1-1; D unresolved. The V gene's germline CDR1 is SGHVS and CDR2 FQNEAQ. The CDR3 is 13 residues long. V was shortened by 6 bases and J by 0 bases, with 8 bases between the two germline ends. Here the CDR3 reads CASRIQMNTEAFF. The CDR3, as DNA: TGTGCCAGCAGAATACAGATGAACACTGAAGCTTTCTTT.

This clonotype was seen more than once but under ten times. In DNA, the CDR3 is TGTGCCAGCAGCTTTCAAGGACTTAACACCGGGGAGCTGTTTTTT. Translating gives CASSFQGLNTGELFF. The chain has TRBV7-2 and TRBJ2-2; D is possibly TRBD2 (5 bases). The CDR3 is 15 residues long. Germline values: CDR1 SGHTA, CDR2 FQGNSA. With 3 bases removed from V and 2 bases from J, the gap between germline ends came to 10 bases.

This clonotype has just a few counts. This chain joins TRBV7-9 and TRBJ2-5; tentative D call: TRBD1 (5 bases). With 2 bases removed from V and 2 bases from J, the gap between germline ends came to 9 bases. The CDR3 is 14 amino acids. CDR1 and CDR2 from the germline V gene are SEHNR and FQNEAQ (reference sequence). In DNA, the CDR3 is TGTGCCAGCAGCTTACAGGGTTTGCAAGAGACCCAGTACTTC. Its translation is CASSLQGLQETQYF.

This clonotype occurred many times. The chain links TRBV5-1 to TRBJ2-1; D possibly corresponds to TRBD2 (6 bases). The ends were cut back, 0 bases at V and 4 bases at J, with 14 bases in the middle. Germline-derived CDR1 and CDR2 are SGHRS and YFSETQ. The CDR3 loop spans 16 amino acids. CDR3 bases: TGCGCCAGCAGCTTGGGAGGTTCGGCGGGGTACAATGAGCAGTTCTTC. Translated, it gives CASSLGGSAGYNEQFF.

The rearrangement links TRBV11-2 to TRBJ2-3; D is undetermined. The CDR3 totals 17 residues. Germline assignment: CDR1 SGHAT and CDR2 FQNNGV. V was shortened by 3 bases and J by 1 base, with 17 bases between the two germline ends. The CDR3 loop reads CASSFLWRRRGTDTQYF. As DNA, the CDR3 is TGTGCCAGCAGCTTCTTATGGCGGCGACGGGGCACAGATACGCAGTATTTT.

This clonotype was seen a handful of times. CDR3 amino acids: CASSLGVSGRVTDTQYF. Here the CDR3 DNA reads TGCGCCAGCAGCTTGGGAGTGTCAGGACGGGTCACAGATACGCAGTATTTT. The genes are TRBV5-1 and TRBJ2-3; no firm D call. Germline V CDR1 and CDR2: SGHRS, YFSETQ. This CDR3 is built from 17 residues. Trimming took 0 bases from V and 2 from J, leaving 16 bases between them.

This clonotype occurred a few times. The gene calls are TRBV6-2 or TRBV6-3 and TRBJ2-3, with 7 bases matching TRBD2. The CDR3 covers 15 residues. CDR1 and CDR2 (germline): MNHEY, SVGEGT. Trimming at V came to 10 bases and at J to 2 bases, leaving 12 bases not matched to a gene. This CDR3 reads CATDLLAGLTDTQYF. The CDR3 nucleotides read TGTGCCACCGATCTGTTAGCGGGCCTCACAGATACGCAGTATTTT.

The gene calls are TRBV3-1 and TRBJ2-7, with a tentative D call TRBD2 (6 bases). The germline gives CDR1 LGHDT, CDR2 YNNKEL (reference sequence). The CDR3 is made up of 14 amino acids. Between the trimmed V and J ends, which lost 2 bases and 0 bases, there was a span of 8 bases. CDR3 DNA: TGTGCCAGCAGCCAAACGGGGGTCTCCTACGAGCAGTACTTC. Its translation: CASSQTGVSYEQYF.

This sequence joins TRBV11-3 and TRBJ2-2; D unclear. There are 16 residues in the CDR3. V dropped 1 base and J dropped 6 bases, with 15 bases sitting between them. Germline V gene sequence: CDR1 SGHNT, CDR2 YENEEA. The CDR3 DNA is TGTGCCAGCAGCTTAGGCGCCGACATCAGCGCCGGGGAGCTGTTTTTT. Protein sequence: CASSLGADISAGELFF.

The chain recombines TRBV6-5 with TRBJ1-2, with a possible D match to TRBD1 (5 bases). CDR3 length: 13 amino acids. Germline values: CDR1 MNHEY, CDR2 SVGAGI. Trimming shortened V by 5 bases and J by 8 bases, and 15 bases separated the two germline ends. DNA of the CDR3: TGTGCCAGCAGTCCCCGACAGCTTTGGGGCTACACCTTC. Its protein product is CASSPRQLWGYTF.

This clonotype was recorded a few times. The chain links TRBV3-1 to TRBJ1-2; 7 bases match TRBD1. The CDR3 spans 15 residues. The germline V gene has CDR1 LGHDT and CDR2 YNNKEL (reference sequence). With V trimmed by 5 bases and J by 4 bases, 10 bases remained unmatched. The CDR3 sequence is CASSSTNRGPYGYTF. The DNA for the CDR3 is TGTGCCAGCAGCTCGACCAACAGGGGACCCTATGGCTACACCTTC.

The DNA of the CDR3 is TGTGCCAGCAGCGGCGGGGCGCGGGGGGGCCAACCCTACAATGAGCAGTTCTTC. Translation gives CASSGGARGGQPYNEQFF. The J gene is TRBJ2-1, the V gene TRBV7-2; TRBD2 matches at 9 bases. The CDR3 sequence is 18 residues long. J was trimmed by 2 bases and V by 5 bases; bases with no gene match: 13. Looked up from germline, CDR1 is SGHTA and CDR2 is FQGNSA. The full variable domain, completed using reference TRBV7-2 and TRBJ2-1, is GAGVSQSPSNKVTEKGKDVELRCDPISGHTALYWYRQSLGQGLEFLIYFQGNSAPDKSGLPSDRFSAERTGGSVSTLTIQRTQQEDSAVYLCASSGGARGGQPYNEQFFGPGTRLTVL.

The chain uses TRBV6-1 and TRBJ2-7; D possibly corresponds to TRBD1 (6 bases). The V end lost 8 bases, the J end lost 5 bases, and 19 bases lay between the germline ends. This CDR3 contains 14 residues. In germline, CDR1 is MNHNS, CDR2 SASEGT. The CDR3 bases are TGTGCCAGCGGCGAGCTCACAGGGAAACACGAGCAGTACGTC. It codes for CASGELTGKHEQYV.

CDR3 in amino acids: CASSGGLAGHNEQFF. The CDR3 region has the DNA TGTGCCAGCAGCGGGGGACTAGCGGGCCACAATGAGCAGTTCTTC. The gene calls are TRBV4-2 and TRBJ2-1; 12 nucleotides match TRBD2. CDR3 length: 15 amino acids. Trimming cost V 5 bases and J 5 bases; bases outside gene matches: 4. Germline lookup yields CDR1 LGHNA and CDR2 YNFKEQ.

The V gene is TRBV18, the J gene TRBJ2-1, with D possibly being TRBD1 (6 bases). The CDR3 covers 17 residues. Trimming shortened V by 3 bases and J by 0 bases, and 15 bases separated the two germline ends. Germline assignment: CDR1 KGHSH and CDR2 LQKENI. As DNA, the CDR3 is TGTGCCAGCTCACCCGATGCGACAGGTAGCTCCTACAATGAGCAGTTCTTC. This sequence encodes CASSPDATGSSYNEQFF.

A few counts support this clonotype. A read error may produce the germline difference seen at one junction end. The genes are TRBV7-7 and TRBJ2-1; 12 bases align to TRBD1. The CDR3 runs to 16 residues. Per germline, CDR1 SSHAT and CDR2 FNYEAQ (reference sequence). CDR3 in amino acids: CASSLAGTGGNNEQFF. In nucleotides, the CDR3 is TGTGCTAGCAGCTTAGCCGGGACAGGGGGCAACAATGAGCAGTTCTTC.